Given below is one T cell receptor beta chain in context. What it binds is unknown. The entry originates in a study of cytomegalovirus exposure and HLA in healthy donors. General study points: Confirmation was obtained in vitro that a few CMV-associated chains are specific for CMV antigens. According to a later analysis, TCR clusters from the first cohort tended to co-occur in the 110 or so validation repertoires. Overall, under 200 TCR beta chains were annotated as cytomegalovirus-associated.

This table comes from immunoSEQ multiplex PCR, and its TCRdb copy is limited to in-frame clones, with some not included. Of around 71,000 clones listed, approximately 94% are singletons. V lost 8 bases, J lost 2 bases, and 11 bases stayed unmatched. This CDR3 is 15 amino acids long. Germline V lookup: CDR1 SGHRS, CDR2 YFSETQ. The rearrangement joins TRBV5-1 to TRBJ2-5; 8 nucleotides align to TRBD2. The receptor was isolated from a man younger than 30 in good health and CMV-seropositive. The sample consisted of PBMCs. The CDR3 loop reads CASTWASGPQETQYF. In DNA form, the CDR3 reads TGCGCCAGTACCTGGGCTAGCGGGCCACAAGAGACCCAGTACTTC.